Sequencing of this TCR beta chain was carried out in a study of human versus mouse CDR3 diversity and MHC coevolution. Sorting isolated naive CD4 T cells lacking CD45RO and expressing CD62L. Germline-derived CDR1 and CDR2 are SGHTA and FQGNSA. V lost 3 bases to trimming and J lost 2 bases, with 10 bases between them. The CDR3 runs 14 residues. Study results and caveats: Mice had fewer CDR3 deletions and insertions than humans on average.

Libraries were prepared by immunoSEQ multiplex PCR; TCRdb keeps only in-frame clonotypes and omits some of them. The top ten hold 1.3% of the sample, which has 80,000 or so clones, approximately 92% seen once. In regard to this clone: Its antigen is undetermined.

V is TRBV7-2 and J is TRBJ1-2, with a possible D match to TRBD1 (6 bases). Material: naive CD4+ T cells from blood. Stated subset: CD45RO-negative CD62L-positive naive CD4 T cells. This clonotype originated in a person aged 25 to 69 in good health. CDR3 protein: CASSFLGQNYGYTF. The CDR3 DNA reads as TGTGCCAGCAGCTTCCTTGGACAGAACTATGGCTACACCTTC. Filled out from reference TRBV7-2 and TRBJ1-2, the complete variable domain reads GAGVSQSPSNKVTEKGKDVELRCDPISGHTALYWYRQSLGQGLEFLIYFQGNSAPDKSGLPSDRFSAERTGGSVSTLTIQRTQQEDSAVYLCASSFLGQNYGYTFGSGTRLTVV.